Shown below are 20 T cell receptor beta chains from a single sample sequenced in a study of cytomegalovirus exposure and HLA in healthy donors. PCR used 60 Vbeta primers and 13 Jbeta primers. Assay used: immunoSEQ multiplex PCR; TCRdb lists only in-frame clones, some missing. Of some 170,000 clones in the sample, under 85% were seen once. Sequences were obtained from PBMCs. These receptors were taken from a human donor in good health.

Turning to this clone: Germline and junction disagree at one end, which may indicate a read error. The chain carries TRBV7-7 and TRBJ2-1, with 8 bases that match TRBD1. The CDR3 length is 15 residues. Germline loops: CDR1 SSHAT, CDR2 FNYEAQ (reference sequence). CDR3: CASSFGTGSYNEQFF. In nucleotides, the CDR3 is TGTGCTAGCAGCTTCGGGACAGGATCCTACAATGAGCAGTTCTTC. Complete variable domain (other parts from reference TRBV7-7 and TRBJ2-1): GAGVSQSPRYKVTKRGQDVTLRCDPISSHATLYWYQQALGQGPEFLTYFNYEAQPDKSGLPSDRFSAERPEGSISTLTIQRTEQRDSAMYRCASSFGTGSYNEQFFGPGTRLTVL.

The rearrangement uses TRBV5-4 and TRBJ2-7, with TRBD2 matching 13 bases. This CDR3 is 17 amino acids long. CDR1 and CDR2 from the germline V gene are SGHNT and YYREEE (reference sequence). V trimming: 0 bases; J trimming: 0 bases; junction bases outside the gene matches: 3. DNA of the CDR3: TGTGCCAGCAGCTTGGTGGGACTAGCGGGGAACTCCTACGAGCAGTACTTC. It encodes CASSLVGLAGNSYEQYF.

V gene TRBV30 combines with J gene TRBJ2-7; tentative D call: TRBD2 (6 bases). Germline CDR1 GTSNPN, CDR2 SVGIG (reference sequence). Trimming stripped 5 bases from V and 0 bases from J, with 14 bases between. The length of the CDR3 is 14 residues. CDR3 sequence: CAWDVGTLSYEQYF. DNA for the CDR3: TGTGCCTGGGATGTTGGGACTCTCTCCTACGAGCAGTACTTC.

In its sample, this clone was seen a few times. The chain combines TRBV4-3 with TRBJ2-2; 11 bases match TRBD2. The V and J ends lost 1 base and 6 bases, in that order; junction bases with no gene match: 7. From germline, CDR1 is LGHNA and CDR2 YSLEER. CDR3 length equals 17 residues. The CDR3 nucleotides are TGCGCCAGCAGCCAAGTCCTCGGTAGCGGGGGGGCCGGGGAGCTGTTTTTT. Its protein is CASSQVLGSGGAGELFF.

CDR3 amino acids: CSVGAGTNTEAFF. The DNA of the CDR3 is TGCAGCGTTGGAGCAGGGACTAACACTGAAGCTTTCTTT. The chain carries TRBV29-1 and TRBJ1-1, with a weak D call TRBD1 (5 bases). From germline, CDR1 is SQVTM and CDR2 ANQGSEA. The CDR3 consists of 13 residues. Between the trimmed V and J ends, which lost 4 bases and 2 bases, there was a span of 11 bases.

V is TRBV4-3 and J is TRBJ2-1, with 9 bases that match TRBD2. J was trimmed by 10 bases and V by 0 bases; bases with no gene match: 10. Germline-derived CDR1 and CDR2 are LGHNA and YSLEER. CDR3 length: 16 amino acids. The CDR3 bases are TGCGCCAGCAGCCAAGATCTGGCGGGGGGGCCGGGGGAGCAGTTCTTC. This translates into CASSQDLAGGPGEQFF.

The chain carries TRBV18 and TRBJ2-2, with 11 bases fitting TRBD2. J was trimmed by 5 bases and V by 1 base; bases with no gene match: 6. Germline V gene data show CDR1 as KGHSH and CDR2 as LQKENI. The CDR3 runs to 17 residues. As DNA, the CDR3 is TGTGCCAGCTCACCACGACTAGCGGGGCAAGGAACCGGGGAGCTGTTTTTT. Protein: CASSPRLAGQGTGELFF.

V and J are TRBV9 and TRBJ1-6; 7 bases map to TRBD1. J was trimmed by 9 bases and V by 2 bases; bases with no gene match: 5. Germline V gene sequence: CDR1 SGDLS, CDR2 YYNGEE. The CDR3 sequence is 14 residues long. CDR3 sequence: CASSVEGAGSPLHF. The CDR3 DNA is TGTGCCAGCAGCGTGGAGGGGGCGGGTTCACCCCTCCACTTT.

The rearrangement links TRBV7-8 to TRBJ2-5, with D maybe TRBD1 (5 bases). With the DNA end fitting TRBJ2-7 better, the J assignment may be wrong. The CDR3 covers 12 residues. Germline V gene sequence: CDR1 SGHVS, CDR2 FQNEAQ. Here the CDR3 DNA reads TGTGCCAGCAGCCACAGGCCCTACGAGCAGTACTTC. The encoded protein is CASSHRPYEQYF.

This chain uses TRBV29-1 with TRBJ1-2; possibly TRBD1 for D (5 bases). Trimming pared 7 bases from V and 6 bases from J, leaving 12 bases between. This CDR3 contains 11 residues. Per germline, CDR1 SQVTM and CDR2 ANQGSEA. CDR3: CSAGGVNGYTF. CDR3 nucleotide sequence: TGCAGCGCCGGGGGGGTCAATGGCTACACCTTC.

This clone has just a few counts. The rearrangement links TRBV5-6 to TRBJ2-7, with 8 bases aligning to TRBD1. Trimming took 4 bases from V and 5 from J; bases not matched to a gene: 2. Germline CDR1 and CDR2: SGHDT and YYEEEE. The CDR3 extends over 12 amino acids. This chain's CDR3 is CASSRTGHEQYF. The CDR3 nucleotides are TGTGCCAGCAGCCGGACAGGGCACGAGCAGTACTTC. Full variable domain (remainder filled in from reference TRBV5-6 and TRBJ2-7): DAGVTQSPTHLIKTRGQQVTLRCSPKSGHDTVSWYQQALGQGPQFIFQYYEEEERQRGNFPDRFSGHQFPNYSSELNVNALLLGDSALYLCASSRTGHEQYFGPGTRLTVT.

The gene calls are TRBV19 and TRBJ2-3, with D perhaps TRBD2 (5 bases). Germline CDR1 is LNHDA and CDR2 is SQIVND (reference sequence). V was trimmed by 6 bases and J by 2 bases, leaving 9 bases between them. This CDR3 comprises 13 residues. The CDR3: CASRPSFTDTQYF. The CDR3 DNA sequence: TGTGCCAGTAGACCTAGCTTCACAGATACGCAGTATTTT. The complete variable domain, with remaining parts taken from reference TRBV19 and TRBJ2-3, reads DGGITQSPKYLFRKEGQNVTLSCEQNLNHDAMYWYRQDPGQGLRLIYYSQIVNDFQKGDIAEGYSVSREKKESFPLTVTSAQKNPTAFYLCASRPSFTDTQYFGPGTRLTVL.

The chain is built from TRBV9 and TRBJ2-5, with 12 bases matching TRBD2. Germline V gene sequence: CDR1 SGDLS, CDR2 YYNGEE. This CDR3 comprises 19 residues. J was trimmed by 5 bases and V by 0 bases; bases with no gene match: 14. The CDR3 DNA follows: TGTGCCAGCAGCGTAGGGCTAGCGGGGGGGCTCGTAGGGTTGGAGACCCAGTACTTC. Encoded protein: CASSVGLAGGLVGLETQYF. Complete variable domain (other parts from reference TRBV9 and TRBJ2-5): DSGVTQTPKHLITATGQRVTLRCSPRSGDLSVYWYQQSLDQGLQFLIQYYNGEERAKGNILERFSAQQFPDLHSELNLSSLELGDSALYFCASSVGLAGGLVGLETQYFGPGTRLLVL.

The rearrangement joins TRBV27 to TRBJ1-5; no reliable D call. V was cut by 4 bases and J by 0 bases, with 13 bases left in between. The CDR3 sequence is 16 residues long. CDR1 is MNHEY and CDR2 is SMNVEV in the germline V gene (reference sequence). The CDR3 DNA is TGTGCCAGCAGTTCCGGAGGGTGGTATAGCAATCAGCCCCAGCATTTT. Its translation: CASSSGGWYSNQPQHF.

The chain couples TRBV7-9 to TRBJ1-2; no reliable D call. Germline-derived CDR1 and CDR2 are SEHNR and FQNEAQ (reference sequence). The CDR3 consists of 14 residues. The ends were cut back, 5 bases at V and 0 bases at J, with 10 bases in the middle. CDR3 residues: CASSRPGANYGYTF. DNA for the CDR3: TGTGCCAGCAGCCGCCCGGGAGCTAACTATGGCTACACCTTC.

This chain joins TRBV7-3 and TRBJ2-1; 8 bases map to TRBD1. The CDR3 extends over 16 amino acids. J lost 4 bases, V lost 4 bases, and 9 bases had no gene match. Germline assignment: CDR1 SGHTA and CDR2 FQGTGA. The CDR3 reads CASSWTGPGPYNEQFF. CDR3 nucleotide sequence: TGTGCCAGCAGCTGGACAGGGCCCGGACCTTACAATGAGCAGTTCTTC.

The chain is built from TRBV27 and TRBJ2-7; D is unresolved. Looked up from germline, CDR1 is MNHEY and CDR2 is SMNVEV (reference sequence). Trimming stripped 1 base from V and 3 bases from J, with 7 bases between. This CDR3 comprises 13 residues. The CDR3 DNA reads TGTGCCAGCAGTTTATTGGCAGACTACGAGCAGTACTTC. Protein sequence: CASSLLADYEQYF.

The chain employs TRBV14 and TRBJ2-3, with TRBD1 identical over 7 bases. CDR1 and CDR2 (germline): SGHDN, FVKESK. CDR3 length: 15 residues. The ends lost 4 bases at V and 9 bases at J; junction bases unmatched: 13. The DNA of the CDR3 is TGTGCCAGCAGCCTACCACTACAGGGGTCCCACACGCAGTATTTT. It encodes CASSLPLQGSHTQYF.

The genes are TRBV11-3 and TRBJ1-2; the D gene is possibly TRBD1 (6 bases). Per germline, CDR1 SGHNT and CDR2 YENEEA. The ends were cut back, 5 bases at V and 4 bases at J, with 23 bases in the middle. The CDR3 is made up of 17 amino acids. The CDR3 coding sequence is TGTGCCAGCAGCCCGGGGAACTTATTCCGGGGGGCCTATGGCTACACCTTC. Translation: CASSPGNLFRGAYGYTF.

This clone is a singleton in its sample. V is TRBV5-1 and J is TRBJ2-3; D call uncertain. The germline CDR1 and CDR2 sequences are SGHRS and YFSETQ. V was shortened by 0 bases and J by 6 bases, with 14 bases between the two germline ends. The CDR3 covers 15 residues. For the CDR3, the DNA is TGCGCCAGCAGCTTGGACAGCCCCCAAGTGGATACGCAGTATTTT. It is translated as CASSLDSPQVDTQYF.